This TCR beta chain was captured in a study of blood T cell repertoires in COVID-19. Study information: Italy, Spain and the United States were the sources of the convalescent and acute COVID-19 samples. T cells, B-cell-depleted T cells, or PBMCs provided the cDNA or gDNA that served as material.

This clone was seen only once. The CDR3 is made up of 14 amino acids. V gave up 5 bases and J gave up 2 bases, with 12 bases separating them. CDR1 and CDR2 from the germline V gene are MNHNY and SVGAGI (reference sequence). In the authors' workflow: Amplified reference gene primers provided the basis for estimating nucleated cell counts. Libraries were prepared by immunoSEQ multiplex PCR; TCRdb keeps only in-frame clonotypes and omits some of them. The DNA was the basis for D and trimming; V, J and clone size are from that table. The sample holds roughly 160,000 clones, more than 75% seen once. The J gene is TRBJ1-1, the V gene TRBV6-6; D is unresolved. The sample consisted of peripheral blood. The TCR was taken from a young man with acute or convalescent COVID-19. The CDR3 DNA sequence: TGTGCCAGCAGTCATAGCAACTTAAACACTGAAGCTTTCTTT. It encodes CASSHSNLNTEAFF.